The source of this TCR beta chain is a study of CD8 T cells in Susac syndrome. Findings and limits, study-wide: As the study acknowledged, the number of individuals in its TCR sequencing and HLA analysis was relatively small.

Trimming took 6 bases from V and 2 from J; bases not matched to a gene: 13. Per germline, CDR1 MNHNS and CDR2 SASEGT. This CDR3 has 16 amino acids. As concerns this clonotype: Its antigen is undetermined.

cDNA came from around 0.54 to 1 ug RNA primed by random hexamers. Amplification of TCR beta CDR3 across 54 Vbeta and 13 Jbeta was performed with immunoSEQ multiplex PCR. Each CDR3 protein gets one entry after TCRdb re-called the immunoSEQ multiplex PCR reads with MiXCR. Of about 60,000 distinct CDR3 sequences in the sample, about 92% were seen once. TCR beta was sequenced from blood CD8+ and CD4+ T cells. TEMRA cells were enriched by FACS, and CD4+ and CD8+ T cells were negatively isolated. The sequence was collected from a human donor in good health. The rearrangement uses TRBV6-1 and TRBJ2-7, with 7 bases matching TRBD1. Material for sequencing was CD8+ T cells from PBMCs. CDR3 DNA: TGTGCCAGCAGCCAAAACGGGGACAGCCCCACCTACGAGCAGTACTTC. Encoded protein: CASSQNGDSPTYEQYF.